This T cell receptor (beta chain) was documented in a study of blood T cell repertoires in COVID-19. Overall study context: Spain, Italy and the United States supplied samples that represented acute and convalescent COVID-19. From T cells, B-cell-depleted T cells, or PBMCs came the material, which was cDNA or gDNA.

The length of the CDR3 is 9 amino acids, counting both ends. The germline CDR1 and CDR2 sequences are MDHEN and SYDVKM. Produced via immunoSEQ multiplex PCR; TCRdb's table is partial and in-frame only. This table holds 650,000 to 800,000 clones, 75% to 90% found once. Points on this clone: This likely comes from a read error, as the CDR3 has no conserved phenylalanine or tryptophan at its end. No DNA is shown, since the ends of the CDR3 on it are uncertain; the CDR3 is the one TCRdb lists.

This TCR came from a woman younger than 35 with acute or convalescent COVID-19. The chain links TRBV28 to TRBJ1-1; the table's D call TRBD1 went unverified against the DNA. Sequencing used peripheral blood. The CDR3 sequence is CASSLLDRV.